The rows below give T cell receptor beta chains drawn from one sample of a study of cytomegalovirus exposure and HLA in healthy donors. Some clones are missing from TCRdb's copy, which holds only in-frame ones; the method was immunoSEQ multiplex PCR. The data show about 86,000 clones, around 71% seen once. Source material: PBMCs. These receptors were taken from a man between 60 and 75 years old in good health and CMV-seronegative. Each CDR3 is given with its conserved first and last residue. A D gene is named only where the DNA matches it firmly. Clone sizes are given selectively: once, few, many, or a class where the clone is expanded.

V: TRBV4-1
D: .
size: few
J: TRBJ2-7
DNA: TGCGCCAGCAGCCAAGAATCTGCGGGGAGGTTGTACGAGCAGTACTTC
CDR3: CASSQESAGRLYEQYF

V: TRBV2
D: .
size: .
J: TRBJ1-1
DNA: TGTGCCAGCAGTGAAGCCGGGAGCCAGGGGAACACTGAAGCTTTCTTT
CDR3: CASSEAGSQGNTEAFF

V: TRBV18
D: TRBD1
size: once
J: TRBJ2-7
DNA: TGTGCCAGCTCACAGGACAGGGGTGCCTACGAGCAGTACTTC
CDR3: CASSQDRGAYEQYF

V: TRBV25-1
D: TRBD1
size: .
J: TRBJ1-2
DNA: TGTGCCAGCAGCCAAAAGACAGGGGGCAACTATGGCTACACCTTC
CDR3: CASSQKTGGNYGYTF

V: TRBV7-6
D: TRBD1
size: .
J: TRBJ2-1
DNA: TGTGCCAGCAGCGAACTCAGGGGGTCCTACAATGAGCAGTTCTTC
CDR3: CASSELRGSYNEQFF

V: TRBV28
D: TRBD1
size: few
J: TRBJ1-2
DNA: TGTGCCAGCAGTGGACAGGGGCGAAGGGCTGCTAACTATGGCTACACCTTC
CDR3: CASSGQGRRAANYGYTF

V: TRBV7-9
D: .
size: .
J: TRBJ2-7
DNA: TGTGCCGGCGGGGACTCACTTGGAGACGAGCAGTACTTC
CDR3: CAGGDSLGDEQYF

V: TRBV4-1
D: TRBD1
size: .
J: TRBJ2-1
DNA: TGCGCCAGCAGCACCGGGACAGGGTTCAATGAGCAGTTCTTC
CDR3: CASSTGTGFNEQFF

V: TRBV30
D: .
size: .
J: TRBJ2-1
DNA: TGTGCCTGGAGTGCCTTCCTGGGGGGCAATGAGCAGTTCTTC
CDR3: CAWSAFLGGNEQFF

V: TRBV9
D: TRBD2
size: .
J: TRBJ2-7
DNA: TGTGCCAGCAGCGTAACCAGCGGGAGTTCGCGGGAGCAGTACTTC
CDR3: CASSVTSGSSREQYF

V: TRBV19
D: TRBD2
size: .
J: TRBJ2-1
DNA: TGTGCCAGTAGTGGGCACGGCGGGAGGGTAGGAGAGTTCTTC
CDR3: CASSGHGGRVGEFF

V: TRBV28
D: TRBD2
size: .
J: TRBJ2-3
DNA: TGTGCCACCAACCGTAGAACTCAACTAGCGTCTAGCACAGATACGCAGTATTTT
CDR3: CATNRRTQLASSTDTQYF

V: TRBV5-1
D: TRBD1
size: .
J: TRBJ2-7
DNA: TGCGCCAGCAGCTTGGGCGGGACAGGACCTTCCTACGAGCAGTACTTC
CDR3: CASSLGGTGPSYEQYF

V: TRBV4-1
D: .
size: few
J: TRBJ1-2
DNA: TGCGCCAGCAGCCAAGTCCTCCCAGGGCGTGATGGCTACACCTTC
CDR3: CASSQVLPGRDGYTF

V: TRBV7-9
D: .
size: .
J: TRBJ2-2
DNA: TGTGCCAGCAGCTTATTCCCTGAGAGGACCGGGGAGCTGTTTTTT
CDR3: CASSLFPERTGELFF

V: TRBV5-1
D: TRBD2
size: .
J: TRBJ2-1
DNA: TGCGCCAGCAGCTGGGGGGGGGTCTCCTACAATGAGCAGTTCTTC
CDR3: CASSWGGVSYNEQFF

V: TRBV28
D: .
size: .
J: TRBJ1-5
DNA: TGTGCCAGCAGTTCCCAGAATCAGCCCCAGCATTTT
CDR3: CASSSQNQPQHF

V: TRBV19
D: .
size: .
J: TRBJ2-1
DNA: TGTGCCAGTAGTATACAGCGGGCAGACAATGAGCAGTTCTTC
CDR3: CASSIQRADNEQFF

V: TRBV7-2
D: TRBD2
size: few
J: TRBJ2-7
DNA: TGTGCCAGCAGCTTAGAACTAGCGGGATTCTACGAGCAGTACTTC
CDR3: CASSLELAGFYEQYF

V: TRBV28
D: .
size: .
J: TRBJ1-2
DNA: TGTGCCAGCACGAGGGAGCAGGGAGGACATGGCTACACCTTC
CDR3: CASTREQGGHGYTF

V: TRBV29-1
D: .
size: .
J: TRBJ1-6
DNA: TGCAGCGTTGTCTGGGCAGTCTCACCCCTCCACTTT
CDR3: CSVVWAVSPLHF

V: TRBV2
D: TRBD2
size: .
J: TRBJ2-2
DNA: TGTGCCAGCAGGGGAGGTAGCGGGAGGGCCGGGGAGCTGTTTTTT
CDR3: CASRGGSGRAGELFF

V: TRBV6-1
D: TRBD2
size: .
J: TRBJ2-7
DNA: TGTGCCAGCAGTCTACTAGCGGGAGTATCCGAGCAGTACTTC
CDR3: CASSLLAGVSEQYF

V: TRBV4-1
D: .
size: .
J: TRBJ2-1
DNA: TGCGCCAGCAGCCCCTCCCGTTTACAGGTACAGTTTGCGGATGAGCAGTTCTTC
CDR3: CASSPSRLQVQFADEQFF

V: TRBV30
D: .
size: few
J: TRBJ1-6
DNA: TGTGCCTGGAGTTGGCAGGGGAGTTCACCCCTCCACTTT
CDR3: CAWSWQGSSPLHF

V: TRBV6-1
D: TRBD1
size: .
J: TRBJ2-5
DNA: TGTGCCAGCAGTGATAAAGGGGGCCGGGAGACCCAGTACTTC
CDR3: CASSDKGGRETQYF

V: TRBV29-1
D: TRBD2
size: once
J: TRBJ2-1
DNA: TGCAGCGTGGTGGGAAGCGGGAGCTCCTTATACAATGAGCAGTTCTTC
CDR3: CSVVGSGSSLYNEQFF

V: TRBV7-6
D: TRBD2
size: .
J: TRBJ2-3
DNA: TGTGCCAGCAGCTTGGGACTAGCGGGAGGGCCCGATACGCAGTATTTT
CDR3: CASSLGLAGGPDTQYF

V: TRBV30
D: .
size: .
J: TRBJ1-5
DNA: TGTGCCTGGAACCGAGAAGGGGGCAATCAGCCCCAGCATTTT
CDR3: CAWNREGGNQPQHF

V: TRBV28
D: .
size: .
J: TRBJ2-7
DNA: TGTGCCAGCAGCAACGGGGACTACGAGCAGTACTTC
CDR3: CASSNGDYEQYF

V: TRBV2
D: .
size: .
J: TRBJ1-1
DNA: TGTGCCAGCAGTGAAGCGCGGAAGACTGAAGCTTTCTTT
CDR3: CASSEARKTEAFF

V: TRBV10-2
D: TRBD2
size: .
J: TRBJ2-3
DNA: TGCGCCAGCAGTGAGTCAACGGCCGGGACTAGCGGGGCAGATACGCAGTATTTT
CDR3: CASSESTAGTSGADTQYF

V: TRBV5-1
D: TRBD1
size: .
J: TRBJ2-2
DNA: TGCGCCAGCAGCTCGACCGGGACAGCGAACACCGGGGAGCTGTTTTTT
CDR3: CASSSTGTANTGELFF